This T cell receptor beta chain was captured by sequencing in a study of identical twins. There were only healthy Caucasians among the donors. TCRdb passed the 5' RACE reads through MiXCR, listing each CDR3 protein once. The sample has roughly 350,000 distinct CDR3 sequences; roughly an eighth are singletons. Separately, the same data were catalogued under a study of yellow fever vaccine responses in identical twins.

The receptor was isolated from a woman aged 18-35 years in good health. The sample consisted of CD8+ T cells sorted from blood.

The CDR3 DNA is TGTGCCACTCGGGACAGGAAAAACCTCGATACTGAAGCTTTCTTT. Translated, it gives CATRDRKNLDTEAFF. The chain carries TRBV28 and TRBJ1-1; 8 bases are shared with TRBD1. This CDR3 comprises 15 residues. With 10 bases clipped from V and 5 bases from J, the junction kept 15 bases outside the gene matches. CDR1 is MDHEN, CDR2 SYDVKM, per germline.